The rows below give T cell receptor beta chains drawn from one sample of a study of blood T cell repertoires in COVID-19. Sequenced by immunoSEQ multiplex PCR; TCRdb stores in-frame clones only, minus some. Of 200,000 to 250,000 clones listed, 80% to 85% are singletons. The sequenced sample consisted of peripheral blood. The source is a man younger than 40 with active or convalescent COVID-19. Each CDR3 is given with its conserved first and last residue. Fields, in order: clone size, D gene, V gene, J gene, CDR3 DNA, CDR3 protein. D genes are given only for firm matches. Rows may omit the clone size; those that give it use once, few, many or a size class.

size: .; D: TRBD2; V: TRBV7-9; J: TRBJ2-1; DNA: TGTGCCAGCAGCTCAATAACTAGCGGGCGGCACAATGAGCAGTTCTTC; CDR3: CASSSITSGRHNEQFF
size: .; D: TRBD2; V: TRBV7-3; J: TRBJ2-2; DNA: TGTGCCAGCAGCAAAGGGGTCCAGCGGGGCACCGGGGAGCTGTTTTTT; CDR3: CASSKGVQRGTGELFF
size: .; D: .; V: TRBV6-5; J: TRBJ1-5; DNA: TGTGCCAGCAGTTACAACAGCCTCAATCAGCCCCAGCATTTT; CDR3: CASSYNSLNQPQHF
size: .; D: TRBD1; V: TRBV19; J: TRBJ1-4; DNA: TGTGCCAGTAGTCCCGGGACAGGCCTTTTTGAAAAACTGTTTTTT; CDR3: CASSPGTGLFEKLFF
size: .; D: .; V: TRBV9; J: TRBJ2-2; DNA: TGTGCCAGCAGCCCCCGGACAGCCTCTCGAGGCACCGGGGAGCTGTTTTTT; CDR3: CASSPRTASRGTGELFF
size: .; D: .; V: TRBV2; J: TRBJ2-7; DNA: TGTGCCAGCAGTGACACCTACGAGCAGTACTTC; CDR3: CASSDTYEQYF
size: .; D: .; V: TRBV25-1; J: TRBJ1-6; DNA: TGTGCCAGCCAACACGGCAGGGGATATAATTCACCCCTCCACTTT; CDR3: CASQHGRGYNSPLHF
size: .; D: TRBD2; V: TRBV9; J: TRBJ2-1; DNA: TGTGCCAGCAGCCTTCGGACTAGCGGAGAAAATGAGCAGTTCTTC; CDR3: CASSLRTSGENEQFF
size: .; D: TRBD2; V: TRBV5-1; J: TRBJ2-3; DNA: TGCGCCAGCAGCCCAGCGGGGGGGCAAGATACGCAGTATTTT; CDR3: CASSPAGGQDTQYF
size: .; D: .; V: TRBV28; J: TRBJ1-2; DNA: TGTGCCAGCAGTCTCCGCGGAGGGCCGGACACCTTC; CDR3: CASSLRGGPDTF
size: .; D: .; V: TRBV19; J: TRBJ1-5; DNA: TGTGCCAGTAGTATCGGGACTGGGGATCAGCCCCAGCATTTT; CDR3: CASSIGTGDQPQHF
size: .; D: TRBD1; V: TRBV5-4; J: TRBJ2-7; DNA: TGTGCCAGCAGCTTGACCGGGACAGGGTTGCCCTACGAGCAGTACTTC; CDR3: CASSLTGTGLPYEQYF
size: .; D: .; V: TRBV7-2; J: TRBJ2-1; DNA: TGTGCCAGCAGCCCAGCCGGAGCGGGCTCCTACAATGAGCAGTTCTTC; CDR3: CASSPAGAGSYNEQFF
size: .; D: TRBD2; V: TRBV4-1; J: TRBJ2-7; DNA: TGCGCCAGCAGCGGAGGAAGGGGTAGCGGGGGCTACGAGCAGTACTTC; CDR3: CASSGGRGSGGYEQYF
size: .; D: TRBD1; V: TRBV24-1; J: TRBJ1-2; DNA: TGTGCCACCAGTGATTACAGGGGGCCCGGCTATGGCTACACCTTC; CDR3: CATSDYRGPGYGYTF
size: .; D: TRBD1; V: TRBV11-3; J: TRBJ2-1; DNA: TGTGCCAGCAGCTTAGGAATAGGACAGGGAAACTACAATGAGCAGTTCTTC; CDR3: CASSLGIGQGNYNEQFF
size: once; D: .; V: TRBV19; J: TRBJ2-2; DNA: TGTGCCAGTAGTATTTATGGCCACCTGAACACCGGGGAGCTGTTTTTT; CDR3: CASSIYGHLNTGELFF
size: .; D: .; V: TRBV12-3/TRBV12-4; J: TRBJ2-5; DNA: TGTGCCAGCAGTTTACACAGCCAAGAGACCCAGTACTTC; CDR3: CASSLHSQETQYF
size: .; D: .; V: TRBV10-1; J: TRBJ2-5; DNA: TGCGCCAGCAGTGAGTCGATGGCAGCGGAGACCCAGTACTTC; CDR3: CASSESMAAETQYF
size: .; D: .; V: TRBV19; J: TRBJ1-5; DNA: TGTGCCAGTAGTATAGTTCGCCAGGGCGCTGGCAATCAGCCCCAGCATTTT; CDR3: CASSIVRQGAGNQPQHF
size: .; D: TRBD2; V: TRBV3-1/TRBV3-2; J: TRBJ2-2; DNA: TGTGCCAGCAGCCTCATGCGGGGGGTCGGCACCGGGGAGCTGTTTTTT; CDR3: CASSLMRGVGTGELFF
size: .; D: TRBD1; V: TRBV6-2/TRBV6-3; J: TRBJ1-1; DNA: TGTGCCAGCAGTTACCGGAGTTTTCAGGGGGCCGGTGAAGCTTTCTTT; CDR3: CASSYRSFQGAGEAFF
size: .; D: TRBD1; V: TRBV28; J: TRBJ1-5; DNA: TGTGCCAGCAGTCCCCCAGGGACAGTTAGCAATCAGCCCCAGCATTTT; CDR3: CASSPPGTVSNQPQHF
size: .; D: TRBD2; V: TRBV29-1; J: TRBJ2-5; DNA: TGCAGCGTAGCTATCGGGGCTAGCGGGTCCGGAGAGACCCAGTACTTC; CDR3: CSVAIGASGSGETQYF
size: .; D: TRBD1; V: TRBV5-1; J: TRBJ2-1; DNA: TGCGCCAGCAGCCTAGGGACAGGGGTGGACAATGAGCAGTTCTTC; CDR3: CASSLGTGVDNEQFF
size: .; D: TRBD2; V: TRBV7-2; J: TRBJ2-7; DNA: TGTGCCAGCAGCTTAGTAGGGATAGCGGGCCGTAGCTCCTACGAGCAGTACTTC; CDR3: CASSLVGIAGRSSYEQYF
size: .; D: .; V: TRBV5-1; J: TRBJ1-1; DNA: TGCGCCAGCAGCTTACGGGTGAACACTGAAGCTTTCTTT; CDR3: CASSLRVNTEAFF
size: few; D: TRBD2; V: TRBV4-3; J: TRBJ2-7; DNA: TGCGCCAGCAGCCAAGGGACTAGCGGGCCCTACGAGCAGTACTTC; CDR3: CASSQGTSGPYEQYF
size: once; D: .; V: TRBV4-2; J: TRBJ1-1; DNA: TGTGCCAGCAGCCCCCACCGGGACACATACACTGAAGCTTTCTTT; CDR3: CASSPHRDTYTEAFF
size: .; D: .; V: TRBV24-1; J: TRBJ2-7; DNA: TGTGCCACCAGTCAGGGTTCCTACGAGCAGTACTTC; CDR3: CATSQGSYEQYF
size: .; D: .; V: TRBV28; J: TRBJ1-6; DNA: TGTGCCAGCAGACCTTCCGGGGGTAATAATTCACCCCTCCACTTT; CDR3: CASRPSGGNNSPLHF
size: .; D: .; V: TRBV21-1; J: TRBJ2-3; DNA: TGTGCCAGCAGCAACCAGCGGAGACCCATCACAGATACGCAGTATTTT; CDR3: CASSNQRRPITDTQYF
size: .; D: .; V: TRBV2; J: TRBJ2-1; DNA: TGTGCCAGCAGTTTTAACAACAATGAGCAGTTCTTC; CDR3: CASSFNNNEQFF
size: .; D: .; V: TRBV30; J: TRBJ1-1; DNA: TGTGCCTGGAACTGGGGGGTGCTGAACACTGAAGCTTTCTTT; CDR3: CAWNWGVLNTEAFF
size: .; D: TRBD2; V: TRBV10-3; J: TRBJ2-7; DNA: TGTGCCATCAGTGAGACGACGGGTAGCGGGAAGCGCTACGAGCAGTACTTC; CDR3: CAISETTGSGKRYEQYF
size: once; D: .; V: TRBV21-1; J: TRBJ1-2; DNA: TGTGCCAGCAGCAAGGGAGACAAGGCCGTGAAGCGCTATGGCTACACCTTC; CDR3: CASSKGDKAVKRYGYTF
size: .; D: .; V: TRBV7-9; J: TRBJ1-1; DNA: TGTGCCAGCAGCTTACGCGGGGACCTCATGAACACTGAAGCTTTCTTT; CDR3: CASSLRGDLMNTEAFF
size: few; D: .; V: TRBV5-1; J: TRBJ1-5; DNA: TGCGCCAGCAGCCCACAGGGTAAGAATCAGCCCCAGCATTTT; CDR3: CASSPQGKNQPQHF
size: .; D: TRBD1; V: TRBV7-2; J: TRBJ2-2; DNA: TGTGCCAGCACGGGACAGGGACCAGTCCCCGGGGAGCTGTTTTTT; CDR3: CASTGQGPVPGELFF
size: .; D: .; V: TRBV28; J: TRBJ1-6; DNA: TGTGCCAGCAGTTTTGCAGTTTCACCCCTCCACTTT; CDR3: CASSFAVSPLHF
size: once; D: .; V: TRBV6-2/TRBV6-3; J: TRBJ1-2; DNA: TGTGCCAGCAGTCTCGCAGGGGTTGACTATGGCTACACCTTC; CDR3: CASSLAGVDYGYTF
size: once; D: TRBD2; V: TRBV10-1; J: TRBJ2-1; DNA: TGCGCCAGCTCTAGCGGGACCTCCTACAATGAGCAGTTCTTC; CDR3: CASSSGTSYNEQFF
size: .; D: .; V: TRBV3-1/TRBV3-2; J: TRBJ2-3; DNA: TGTGCCAGCAGCCAGGCCCCTAGGGGGACATACACAGATACGCAGTATTTT; CDR3: CASSQAPRGTYTDTQYF
size: .; D: TRBD1; V: TRBV7-2; J: TRBJ1-2; DNA: TGTGCCAGCAGCCCCGGACAGGGGGGCGGCTATGGCTACACCTTC; CDR3: CASSPGQGGGYGYTF
size: .; D: TRBD1; V: TRBV24-1; J: TRBJ2-3; DNA: TGTGCCACCAGTGATTTCGGGACAGGGCTCACAGATACGCAGTATTTT; CDR3: CATSDFGTGLTDTQYF
size: .; D: .; V: TRBV27; J: TRBJ1-2; DNA: TGTGCCAGCAGTTTATCGCCCGGACATGACCTCTATGGCTACACCTTC; CDR3: CASSLSPGHDLYGYTF
size: .; D: .; V: TRBV6-5; J: TRBJ1-2; DNA: TGTGCCAGCGCTCCCCCGGGGGGTAATAGAGGCTACACCTTC; CDR3: CASAPPGGNRGYTF
size: .; D: TRBD2; V: TRBV6-6; J: TRBJ2-5; DNA: TGTGCCAGCAGCTCTAGCGGGAGAAGAGAGACCCAGTACTTC; CDR3: CASSSSGRRETQYF
size: .; D: TRBD1; V: TRBV6-4; J: TRBJ2-1; DNA: TGTGCCAGCAGTGACTCCGGGACAGGGGGCGGGAATGAGCAGTTCTTC; CDR3: CASSDSGTGGGNEQFF
size: .; D: TRBD2; V: TRBV6-2/TRBV6-3; J: TRBJ2-7; DNA: TGTGCCAGCAGTTACCCCGACGGGGGGTGGGCCTACGAGCAGTACTTC; CDR3: CASSYPDGGWAYEQYF